This T cell receptor beta chain is from a study of breast tumors, draining lymph nodes, adjacent tissues listed by TCRdb under 2016. With regard to the full study: TCR beta repertoires were compared across tumor, adjacent nontumor tissue and axillary lymph nodes obtained from breast cancer patients. The study was designed to assess the relationships and possible T-cell exchange between tumor, surrounding tissue and draining lymph node repertoires in human breast cancer.

Findings and caveats that apply to the study as a whole: Tumors showed preferential V and J gene usage, and their T-cell repertoire diversity fell below that of lymph nodes yet above that of nontumor tissue. Tumor and nontumor tissue repertoires were found to be significantly more similar in luminal-like than in basal-like breast cancer. The conclusion that tumor T cells originate in lymph nodes was framed as consistent with a hypothesis rather than directly demonstrated. The data were considered consistent with most tumor T cells being derived from the lymph node and subsequently expanding within tumor tissue.

Details on this clonotype: Its antigen target is currently unknown. Base qualities are not provided; no much larger clone lies one nucleotide away.

The instrument was an Illumina HiSeq 2000. TCR beta chain libraries were generated by multiplex PCR amplification. The amplified TCR beta chain products were analyzed by high-throughput sequencing. TCRdb's own reprocessing of the public reads used fastp at Q25 and MiXCR and kept productive beta chains. Here each entry gathers all rows of one CDR3 protein and keeps the most common genes and DNA. The sample table records more than 50,000 distinct CDR3 sequences; around 45% of these occur just once. In total, the top ten clones hold roughly a tenth of the sample. The V end gives up 5 bases and the J end 6 bases, leaving 9 bases in the junction not matched to a gene. The CDR3, from cysteine to phenylalanine, totals 14 residues. Only CDR3 DNA remains: 42 bases, in frame from the first base. CDR1 and CDR2, looked up from the germline V gene, are ENHRY and SYGVKD.

The origin of this receptor is a female donor with breast cancer. Some clones in this sample may be carry-over from other donors' samples. The sequencing sample was made of breast tumor tissue. Recombination linked TRBV10-3 to TRBJ2-7, with 8 bases matching TRBD1. The DNA reads as follows: TGTGCCATCAGTACCGGGACAGGTGATTTCGAGCAGTACTTC. Its protein product is CAISTGTGDFEQYF.